A selection of T cell receptor beta chains follows, all from one sample in a study of shared clonotypes between healthy human individuals. TCRdb keeps only in-frame clones here, not all; method: immunoSEQ multiplex PCR. The profile shows millions of clones, roughly 94% of them singletons. Sequencing used naive CD4+ T cells sorted from blood. These receptors all stem from a man younger than 30 in good health. Each CDR3 is given with its conserved first and last residue. Each record gives: D gene, CDR3 length, J gene, clone size, V gene, CDR3 protein, CDR3 DNA. D genes are given only for firm matches. Part of the rows lack a size; the others show once, few, many or a class for expanded clones.

d_call: -; cdr3_length: 14; j_call: TRBJ2-3; clone_size: -; v_call: TRBV7-3; cdr3_aa: CASSLRTGTDTQYF; cdr3_nt: TGTGCCAGCAGCCTCCGGACCGGCACAGATACGCAGTATTTT
d_call: -; cdr3_length: 14; j_call: TRBJ2-4; clone_size: once; v_call: TRBV18; cdr3_aa: CASSPGAGENIQYF; cdr3_nt: TGTGCCAGCTCACCAGGGGCAGGGGAAAACATTCAGTACTTC
d_call: -; cdr3_length: 14; j_call: TRBJ2-2; clone_size: -; v_call: TRBV19; cdr3_aa: CASTNRINTGELFF; cdr3_nt: TGTGCCAGTACCAACCGGATTAACACCGGGGAGCTGTTTTTT
d_call: TRBD1; cdr3_length: 14; j_call: TRBJ2-2; clone_size: once; v_call: TRBV11-3; cdr3_aa: CASSTGGGTGELFF; cdr3_nt: TGTGCCAGCAGCACAGGGGGTGGCACCGGGGAGCTGTTTTTT
d_call: TRBD2; cdr3_length: 16; j_call: TRBJ2-1; clone_size: -; v_call: TRBV9; cdr3_aa: CASSVDLAGGLYEQFF; cdr3_nt: TGTGCCAGCAGCGTTGACCTAGCGGGAGGGCTGTATGAGCAGTTCTTC
d_call: -; cdr3_length: 13; j_call: TRBJ1-5; clone_size: once; v_call: TRBV2; cdr3_aa: CASNRRPGQPQHF; cdr3_nt: TGTGCCAGCAATCGGAGGCCGGGGCAGCCCCAGCATTTT
d_call: TRBD1; cdr3_length: 15; j_call: TRBJ2-2; clone_size: -; v_call: TRBV2; cdr3_aa: CASSVSGGYTGELFF; cdr3_nt: TGTGCCAGCAGTGTGTCAGGGGGCTACACCGGGGAGCTGTTTTTT
d_call: -; cdr3_length: 14; j_call: TRBJ2-2; clone_size: -; v_call: TRBV5-6; cdr3_aa: CASSSQGNTGELFF; cdr3_nt: TGTGCCAGCAGCTCACAGGGGAACACCGGGGAGCTGTTTTTT
d_call: -; cdr3_length: 14; j_call: TRBJ2-1; clone_size: -; v_call: TRBV28; cdr3_aa: CASRPSGRQDEQFF; cdr3_nt: TGTGCCAGCAGGCCCTCGGGCAGGCAAGATGAGCAGTTCTTC
d_call: TRBD2; cdr3_length: 15; j_call: TRBJ2-1; clone_size: -; v_call: TRBV10-3; cdr3_aa: CATWTSGMGSNEQFF; cdr3_nt: TGTGCCACGTGGACTAGCGGGATGGGTAGCAATGAGCAGTTCTTC
d_call: -; cdr3_length: 14; j_call: TRBJ2-7; clone_size: -; v_call: TRBV7-9; cdr3_aa: CASSSPGWDSEQYF; cdr3_nt: TGTGCCAGCAGCTCACCAGGGTGGGACTCCGAGCAGTACTTC
d_call: -; cdr3_length: 12; j_call: TRBJ1-2; clone_size: -; v_call: TRBV29-1; cdr3_aa: CSVDVPNYGYTF; cdr3_nt: TGCAGCGTTGACGTCCCTAACTATGGCTACACCTTC
d_call: -; cdr3_length: 15; j_call: TRBJ1-6; clone_size: -; v_call: TRBV6-1; cdr3_aa: CASRGAVLDNSPLHF; cdr3_nt: TGTGCCAGCAGAGGGGCAGTACTCGATAATTCACCCCTCCACTTT
d_call: TRBD1; cdr3_length: 13; j_call: TRBJ1-1; clone_size: -; v_call: TRBV2; cdr3_aa: CASSASGTGEAFF; cdr3_nt: TGTGCCAGCAGCGCATCCGGGACAGGGGAAGCTTTCTTT
d_call: -; cdr3_length: 14; j_call: TRBJ1-4; clone_size: -; v_call: TRBV5-6; cdr3_aa: CASSRGTPNEKLFF; cdr3_nt: TGTGCCAGCAGCCGCGGGACACCTAATGAAAAACTGTTTTTT
d_call: -; cdr3_length: 13; j_call: TRBJ1-2; clone_size: once; v_call: TRBV7-9; cdr3_aa: CASSLAGVTGYTF; cdr3_nt: TGTGCCAGCAGCTTAGCTGGGGTTACAGGCTACACCTTC
d_call: -; cdr3_length: 14; j_call: TRBJ2-7; clone_size: -; v_call: TRBV5-4; cdr3_aa: CASSLRQGDYEQYF; cdr3_nt: TGTGCCAGCAGCTTGCGTCAGGGAGACTACGAGCAGTACTTC
d_call: -; cdr3_length: 15; j_call: TRBJ2-1; clone_size: -; v_call: TRBV30; cdr3_aa: CAWSSPGPLFNEQFF; cdr3_nt: TGTGCCTGGAGTTCCCCGGGACCACTCTTCAATGAGCAGTTCTTC
d_call: TRBD2; cdr3_length: 14; j_call: TRBJ2-1; clone_size: -; v_call: TRBV18; cdr3_aa: CASSPLAGPNEQFF; cdr3_nt: TGTGCCAGCTCACCGCTAGCGGGGCCAAATGAGCAGTTCTTC
d_call: TRBD1; cdr3_length: 16; j_call: TRBJ1-3; clone_size: -; v_call: TRBV7-2; cdr3_aa: CASSLTGGPTGNTIYF; cdr3_nt: TGTGCCAGCAGCTTAACAGGGGGGCCAACTGGAAACACCATATATTTT
d_call: -; cdr3_length: 14; j_call: TRBJ2-7; clone_size: -; v_call: TRBV19; cdr3_aa: CASSIPARGYEQYF; cdr3_nt: TGTGCCAGTAGTATTCCGGCAAGAGGCTACGAGCAGTACTTC
d_call: -; cdr3_length: 14; j_call: TRBJ1-2; clone_size: -; v_call: TRBV2; cdr3_aa: CASSEGTPGYGYTF; cdr3_nt: TGTGCCAGCAGTGAAGGGACCCCGGGCTATGGCTACACCTTC
d_call: -; cdr3_length: 12; j_call: TRBJ1-2; clone_size: -; v_call: TRBV9; cdr3_aa: CASGRENYGYTF; cdr3_nt: TGTGCCAGCGGGCGGGAGAACTATGGCTACACCTTC
d_call: TRBD2; cdr3_length: 16; j_call: TRBJ2-3; clone_size: -; v_call: TRBV10-1; cdr3_aa: CASSPGGTLSTDTQYF; cdr3_nt: TGCGCCAGCAGTCCGGGGGGGACTTTAAGCACAGATACGCAGTATTTT
d_call: -; cdr3_length: 16; j_call: TRBJ2-2; clone_size: -; v_call: TRBV10-3; cdr3_aa: CAISGLAAKNTGELFF; cdr3_nt: TGTGCCATCAGTGGACTCGCGGCCAAGAACACCGGGGAGCTGTTTTTT
d_call: TRBD2; cdr3_length: 14; j_call: TRBJ2-7; clone_size: -; v_call: TRBV29-1; cdr3_aa: CSVLPSGEFYEQYF; cdr3_nt: TGCAGCGTCCTCCCTAGCGGAGAATTCTACGAGCAGTACTTC
d_call: TRBD1; cdr3_length: 17; j_call: TRBJ2-1; clone_size: -; v_call: TRBV9; cdr3_aa: CASSVAITGGRANEQFF; cdr3_nt: TGTGCCAGCAGCGTAGCTATTACAGGGGGAAGGGCCAATGAGCAGTTCTTC
d_call: -; cdr3_length: 12; j_call: TRBJ2-7; clone_size: -; v_call: TRBV6-5; cdr3_aa: CASSRTAYEQYF; cdr3_nt: TGTGCCAGCAGCCGGACAGCCTACGAGCAGTACTTC
d_call: TRBD2; cdr3_length: 16; j_call: TRBJ2-7; clone_size: -; v_call: TRBV6-5; cdr3_aa: CASSYGTSGTAYEQYF; cdr3_nt: TGTGCCAGCAGTTATGGGACTAGCGGGACGGCCTACGAGCAGTACTTC
d_call: -; cdr3_length: 14; j_call: TRBJ2-1; clone_size: once; v_call: TRBV5-4; cdr3_aa: CASSLGQRDNEQFF; cdr3_nt: TGTGCCAGCAGCTTGGGACAGCGTGACAATGAGCAGTTCTTC
d_call: -; cdr3_length: 15; j_call: TRBJ1-4; clone_size: -; v_call: TRBV6-5; cdr3_aa: CASSAQPGRGEKLFF; cdr3_nt: TGTGCCAGCAGTGCCCAACCGGGCCGAGGGGAAAAACTGTTTTTT
d_call: -; cdr3_length: 15; j_call: TRBJ1-5; clone_size: few; v_call: TRBV28; cdr3_aa: CASRQGPNSNQPQHF; cdr3_nt: TGTGCCAGCCGGCAGGGACCTAATAGCAATCAGCCCCAGCATTTT
d_call: -; cdr3_length: 15; j_call: TRBJ2-2; clone_size: -; v_call: TRBV9; cdr3_aa: CASSGPALNTGELFF; cdr3_nt: TGTGCCAGCAGCGGACCGGCCCTGAACACCGGGGAGCTGTTTTTT
d_call: TRBD2; cdr3_length: 19; j_call: TRBJ2-6; clone_size: once; v_call: TRBV2; cdr3_aa: CASRVPDSGAGPGANVLTF; cdr3_nt: TGTGCCAGCAGGGTACCCGACAGCGGGGCGGGCCCTGGGGCCAACGTCCTGACTTTC
d_call: -; cdr3_length: 12; j_call: TRBJ1-3; clone_size: few; v_call: TRBV30; cdr3_aa: CAWRDSGNTIYF; cdr3_nt: TGTGCCTGGAGAGACTCTGGAAACACCATATATTTT
d_call: -; cdr3_length: 16; j_call: TRBJ1-6; clone_size: -; v_call: TRBV30; cdr3_aa: CAWSVFAGTVPDHLHF; cdr3_nt: TGTGCCTGGAGTGTATTTGCTGGAACGGTTCCTGATCACCTCCACTTT
d_call: -; cdr3_length: 13; j_call: TRBJ1-1; clone_size: once; v_call: TRBV19; cdr3_aa: CASSLLVNTEAFF; cdr3_nt: TGTGCCAGTAGCCTACTGGTGAACACTGAAGCTTTCTTT